This TCR beta chain was captured in a study of cytomegalovirus exposure and HLA in healthy donors. Findings and limits, study-wide: Owing to their indistinguishability, certain V segments, notably TRBV6-2 and TRBV6-3, were excluded. With later analysis, a missense DCLRE1C variant became linked to TCR beta V- and J-gene trimming. Earlier analysis looked at TCR beta V segments, and most were productive about 87% or about 30% of the time.

Both 60 Vbeta primers and 13 Jbeta primers went into the PCR. The data were produced by immunoSEQ multiplex PCR, yet TCRdb's version contains in-frame clones alone and is incomplete. Its listing shows under 90,000 clones. About this clone itself: The antigen is undetermined.

Each donor was healthy, and each was a bone marrow donor. V lost 4 bases and J lost 1; bases outside the gene matches: 6. The CDR3 totals 15 residues. The germline gives CDR1 SGHRS, CDR2 YFSETQ. The source material was PBMCs. The chain joins TRBV5-1 to TRBJ1-2; 8 nucleotides match TRBD1. The clonotype was recovered from a man between 45 and 60 years old in good health and CMV-seropositive. The CDR3: CASSPTGESNYGYTF. The CDR3 DNA sequence: TGCGCCAGCAGCCCGACAGGGGAGAGTAACTATGGCTACACCTTC.